Listed below are T cell receptor beta chains from one sample, sequenced in a study of CD8 T cells in ankylosing spondylitis. TCRdb independently ran MiXCR on the 5' RACE reads; one entry per CDR3 protein. Among about 250,000 distinct CDR3 sequences listed, over 30% were seen once. Sequencing was done on a sample of blood, either unsorted or a sorted T cell fraction (not recorded which). Receptor source: a male donor with ankylosing spondylitis or in good health (not recorded which). The CDR3 runs from the conserved cysteine through the conserved F or W. A D gene is named only where the DNA matches it firmly. Clone size is not always given. Where it is, it says once, few, many or a class for expanded clones.

>-|TRBD1|TRBJ2-2|TRBV5-1
CASSLDRVIGELFF
TGCGCCAGCAGCCTTGACAGGGTAATCGGGGAGCTGTTTTTT
>few|TRBD1|TRBJ2-7|TRBV5-1
CASRDRAYEQYF
TGCGCCAGCAGGGACAGGGCCTACGAGCAGTACTTC
>few|-|TRBJ1-2|TRBV5-5
CASSGPQGNYGYTF
TGTGCCAGCAGCGGACCGCAGGGTAACTATGGCTACACCTTC
>-|-|TRBJ2-1|TRBV20-1
CSAPVVFNEQFF
TGCAGTGCCCCCGTAGTCTTTAATGAGCAGTTCTTC
>-|-|TRBJ2-6|TRBV12-3/TRBV12-4
CASSLTSGANVLTF
TGTGCCAGCAGTTTGACGTCTGGGGCCAACGTCCTGACTTTC
>-|TRBD1|TRBJ2-7|TRBV27
CASSSSGGRYEQYF
TGTGCCAGCAGTTCGTCAGGGGGCCGGTACGAGCAGTACTTC
>-|-|TRBJ2-3|TRBV20-1
CSARVGPSPPTDTQYF
TGCAGTGCTAGAGTCGGCCCCTCCCCCCCCACAGATACGCAGTATTTT
>-|-|TRBJ1-1|TRBV20-1
CSAAGSEAFF
TGCAGTGCCGCAGGGTCTGAAGCTTTCTTT
>-|TRBD2|TRBJ2-7|TRBV19
CASSSPTSGTSYEQYF
TGTGCCAGTAGCTCCCCGACTAGCGGAACCTCCTACGAGCAGTACTTC
>few|-|TRBJ2-1|TRBV7-9
CASSPGTSDEQFF
TGTGCCAGCAGCCCCGGGACATCGGATGAGCAGTTCTTC
>-|-|TRBJ1-1|TRBV29-1
CSVGLSLSLEAFF
TGCAGCGTTGGTTTGTCTCTAAGCCTTGAAGCTTTCTTT
>few|-|TRBJ2-7|TRBV7-2
CASSYAGPTYEQYF
TGTGCCAGCAGCTACGCCGGGCCAACCTACGAGCAGTACTTC
>-|-|TRBJ2-7|TRBV2
CAQTGGFAHEQYF
TGTGCCCAAACCGGAGGTTTCGCCCACGAGCAGTACTTC
>few|-|TRBJ2-3|TRBV7-8
CASSLARLGGLGDTQYF
TGTGCCAGCAGCTTAGCGCGGTTGGGGGGCCTGGGAGATACGCAGTATTTT
>few|-|TRBJ2-3|TRBV4-1
CASSQEGGLTDTQYF
TGCGCCAGCAGCCAAGAGGGGGGGCTTACAGATACGCAGTATTTT
>many|TRBD1|TRBJ2-7|TRBV20-1
CSARDLRTGVYEQYF
TGCAGTGCTAGAGATCTAAGGACAGGGGTCTACGAGCAGTACTTC
>-|TRBD2|TRBJ2-2|TRBV25-1
CASTSPGSSKTASSAGGGELFF
TGTGCCAGCACCTCCCCGGGGTCCTCAAAGACAGCGAGTTCGGCGGGGGGCGGGGAGCTGTTTTTT
>-|-|TRBJ1-6|TRBV20-1
CSASDWTSGSSYNSPLHF
TGCAGTGCTAGTGATTGGACATCTGGAAGCTCCTATAATTCACCCCTCCACTTT
>-|-|TRBJ2-1|TRBV16
CASSPSYVGSSYNEQFF
TGTGCCAGCAGCCCCTCCTACGTAGGGAGCTCCTACAATGAGCAGTTCTTC
>few|-|TRBJ2-7|TRBV20-1
CSARDSIRASYEQYF
TGCAGTGCTAGAGATAGTATCCGGGCCTCCTACGAGCAGTACTTC
>-|-|TRBJ2-5|TRBV12-3/TRBV12-4
CASSFMGAGFRETQYF
TGTGCCAGCAGTTTCATGGGCGCCGGGTTCAGAGAGACCCAGTACTTC
>few|-|TRBJ2-3|TRBV7-2
CASSAPLADTQYF
TGTGCCAGCAGCGCCCCCCTGGCAGATACGCAGTATTTT
>-|TRBD2|TRBJ2-1|TRBV9
CASSLGASGTYNEQFF
TGTGCCAGCAGCCTGGGGGCTAGCGGGACCTACAATGAGCAGTTCTTC
>-|-|TRBJ1-5|TRBV10-2
CASSDWGAGQPQHF
TGCGCCAGCAGTGATTGGGGCGCGGGTCAGCCCCAGCATTTT
>-|-|TRBJ1-1|TRBV5-1
CASSLAVDSEAFF
TGCGCCAGCAGCTTGGCCGTAGACTCTGAAGCTTTCTTT
>many|-|TRBJ2-1|TRBV20-1
CSAINNEQFF
TGCAGTGCCATTAATAATGAGCAGTTCTTC